Presented here are 27 T cell receptor beta chains from one specimen sequenced in a study of vaccination effects on CD4 cells after COVID-19. The protocol was immunoSEQ multiplex PCR, while the TCRdb copy is restricted to in-frame clones and leaves out a portion. The sample records around 70,000 clones, 75% to 80% being singletons. The culture ran for roughly ten days before CD4+ T cells were isolated. No antigen has been assigned to these receptors. Sequencing was performed on CD4+ T cells from PBMCs cultured without peptide, taken before COVID-19 vaccination. Receptors originate from a human donor who received a COVID-19 vaccine.

The chain combines TRBV21-1 with TRBJ1-4; TRBD1 reflects the table's D call only, with no check against the DNA. TRBV21-1 is designated a pseudogene. The CDR3 runs 15 residues. The CDR3 DNA sequence: TGTGCCAGCAGCAAGCCGGACAGGGGGTTTGAAAAACTGTTTTTT. Translation gives CASSKPDRGFEKLFF.

This chain uses TRBV2 with TRBJ1-2, with D hard to call. The V end was cut by 8 bases, the J end by 2 bases, with 12 bases between. The CDR3 extends over 13 amino acids. The germline gives CDR1 SNHLY, CDR2 FYNNEI. CDR3 loop: CASAQDRNYGYTF. For the CDR3, the DNA is TGTGCCAGCGCCCAGGACCGCAACTATGGCTACACCTTC.

The CDR3 protein is CASSAERTTEAFF. CDR3 DNA sequence: TGTGCCAGCAGTGCGGAGAGGACCACTGAAGCTTTCTTT. V gene TRBV2 combines with J gene TRBJ1-1; D is uncertain. Trimming pared 4 bases from V and 4 bases from J, leaving 10 bases between. CDR1 and CDR2 (germline): SNHLY, FYNNEI. The CDR3 spans 13 residues. The full variable domain, in which reference TRBV2 and TRBJ1-1 provide the parts outside the CDR3, is EPEVTQTPSHQVTQMGQEVILRCVPISNHLYFYWYRQILGQKVEFLVSFYNNEISEKSEIFDDQFSVERPDGSNFTLKIRSTKLEDSAMYFCASSAERTTEAFFGQGTRLTVV.

This clone was counted between two and nine times. The chain links TRBV19 to TRBJ1-5, with D possibly being TRBD1 (6 bases). The CDR3 is 13 amino acids. From germline, CDR1 is LNHDA and CDR2 SQIVND (reference sequence). V was trimmed by 4 bases and J by 7 bases, leaving 11 bases between them. The CDR3 region is CASSTQGRQPQHF. The CDR3 bases are TGTGCCAGTAGTACTCAGGGGAGGCAGCCCCAGCATTTT.

This chain connects TRBV3-1 (or the pseudogene TRBV3-2) to TRBJ2-7; 8 nucleotides align to TRBD1. Germline CDR1 is LGHDT and CDR2 is YNNKEL (reference sequence). The CDR3 covers 13 residues. Germline trimming cut 1 base from V and 9 bases from J; bases unmatched to any gene: 5. As DNA, the CDR3 is TGTGCCAGCAGCCAAGGACAGGGGACGTGGCAGTACGTC. This codes for CASSQGQGTWQYV.

The V and J genes are TRBV3-1 (or the pseudogene TRBV3-2) and TRBJ2-5; a weak D match, TRBD1 (7 bases). CDR3 size: 13 residues. Trimming left V 6 bases short and J 5 bases short, with 13 bases between. Germline lookup yields CDR1 LGHDT and CDR2 YNNKEL (reference sequence). CDR3 loop: CASRYSGGETQYF. The DNA of the CDR3 is TGTGCCAGCAGGTACTCAGGGGGGGAGACCCAGTACTTC.

The V call is TRBV12-5, the J call TRBJ2-3; D not certain. Germline-derived CDR1 and CDR2 are LGHNT and FRNRAP. V was clipped by 1 base and J by 9 bases, with 5 bases between them. This CDR3 has 11 amino acids. The CDR3 spells CASGLAPTQYF. As DNA, the CDR3 is TGTGCTAGTGGTTTGGCCCCAACGCAGTATTTT.

This chain connects TRBV18 to TRBJ1-1; 9 bases line up with TRBD1. Trimming took 0 bases from V and 4 from J; bases not matched to a gene: 6. The V gene's germline CDR1 is KGHSH and CDR2 LQKENI. This CDR3 spans 16 amino acids. CDR3 nucleotides: TGTGCCAGCTCACCACCGGACAGGGGAAGGATCACTGAAGCTTTCTTT. It is translated as CASSPPDRGRITEAFF.

The chain joins TRBV2 to TRBJ1-6; D is uncertain. Germline V CDR1 and CDR2: SNHLY, FYNNEI. CDR3 length equals 16 residues. V was shortened by 0 bases and J by 10 bases, with 16 bases between the two germline ends. The CDR3 loop is CASSEALHGFRSPLHF. CDR3 coding DNA: TGTGCCAGCAGTGAAGCGCTTCACGGGTTCCGGTCACCCCTCCACTTT.

The gene calls are TRBV6-1 and TRBJ1-2; D is unresolved. The CDR3 is 16 amino acids. V lost 4 bases to trimming and J lost 3 bases, with 18 bases between them. CDR1 is MNHNS, CDR2 SASEGT, per germline. CDR3 region: CASSGNRAADYYGYTF. The CDR3 nucleotides are TGTGCCAGCAGTGGTAATAGGGCCGCGGATTACTATGGCTACACCTTC.

The V call is TRBV5-1, the J call TRBJ1-4; no definite D call. V was shortened by 0 bases and J by 3 bases, with 6 bases between the two germline ends. The CDR3 totals 14 residues. Germline V gene lookup returns CDR1 SGHRS and CDR2 YFSETQ. The CDR3 sequence: CASSLDSSNEKLFF. The CDR3 nucleotides read TGCGCCAGCAGCTTGGACAGTTCTAATGAAAAACTGTTTTTT.

The chain joins TRBV4-1 to TRBJ2-3, with 12 positions matching TRBD2. Germline CDR1 reads MGHRA; CDR2 reads YSYEKL. The CDR3 extends over 16 amino acids. Trimming removed 2 bases from V and 6 bases from J; junction bases left unmatched: 6. The CDR3 DNA sequence: TGCGCCAGCAGCCAAACTACTAGCGGGGGGCGGGATACGCAGTATTTT. Translating gives CASSQTTSGGRDTQYF.

The chain links TRBV28 to TRBJ2-2, with D tentatively TRBD1 (5 bases). In germline, CDR1 is MDHEN, CDR2 SYDVKM. The length of the CDR3 is 12 residues. The V end lost 6 bases, the J end lost 9 bases, and 11 bases lay between the germline ends. The CDR3 DNA reads as TGTGCCAGCAGGTCAGGGTGGAGGGAGCTGTTTTTT. Its translation: CASRSGWRELFF.

This sequence joins TRBV6-5 and TRBJ2-1, with D perhaps TRBD2 (5 bases). This CDR3 spans 15 amino acids. Germline V CDR1 and CDR2: MNHEY, SVGAGI. Trimming took 6 bases from V and 4 from J, leaving 16 bases between them. CDR3 loop: CASSRTGIQYNEQFF. The CDR3 bases are TGTGCCAGCAGCAGGACGGGAATTCAATACAATGAGCAGTTCTTC.

This sequence joins TRBV2 and TRBJ2-7, with TRBD1 identical over 11 bases. The CDR3 totals 14 residues. The ends lost 6 bases at V and 3 bases at J; junction bases unmatched: 4. CDR1 is SNHLY, CDR2 FYNNEI, per germline. CDR3 amino acids: CASRRDRGYYEQYV. As DNA, the CDR3 is TGTGCCAGCAGGCGGGACAGGGGGTACTACGAGCAGTACGTC.

The chain carries TRBV6-2 or TRBV6-3 and TRBJ1-1, with D possibly being TRBD1 (5 bases). Germline V gene lookup returns CDR1 MNHEY and CDR2 SVGEGT. This CDR3 has 14 amino acids. The V gene lost 4 bases and the J gene lost 5 bases, with 14 bases spanning the gap. CDR3 in amino acids: CASSFTWGTTEAFF. The CDR3 nucleotides are TGTGCCAGCAGTTTCACTTGGGGGACTACTGAAGCTTTCTTT.

CDR3 residues: CAWREIGNTIYF. In DNA form, the CDR3 reads TGTGCCTGGAGGGAGATCGGAAACACCATATATTTT. The genes are TRBV30 and TRBJ1-3; D remains unclear. Germline values: CDR1 GTSNPN, CDR2 SVGIG (reference sequence). The CDR3 spans 12 residues. V was shortened by 3 bases and J by 4 bases, with 7 bases between the two germline ends.

The genes are TRBV5-1 and TRBJ1-1; D might be TRBD1 (5 bases). This CDR3 contains 14 residues. Trimming took off 3 bases at V and 1 base at J, with 10 bases between the two ends. CDR1 and CDR2 from the germline V gene are SGHRS and YFSETQ. The CDR3 here is CASSWQQENTEAFF. The CDR3 DNA reads as TGCGCCAGCAGCTGGCAACAGGAGAACACTGAAGCTTTCTTT.

This chain links TRBV29-1 with TRBJ2-3, with TRBD1 matching over 8 bases. This CDR3 has 14 amino acids. J was trimmed by 4 bases and V by 3 bases; bases with no gene match: 6. Germline V gene sequence: CDR1 SQVTM, CDR2 ANQGSEA. CDR3 residues: CSVDGTGGADTQYF. In DNA, the CDR3 is TGCAGCGTTGATGGGACAGGAGGTGCAGATACGCAGTATTTT.

This clone was counted only a few times. This rearrangement joins TRBV10-1 to TRBJ1-1; a possible D gene is TRBD1 (5 bases). Germline CDR1 reads WNHNN; CDR2 reads SYGVQD (reference sequence). V shed 3 bases and J shed 1 base, with 15 bases lying between them. The CDR3 is 16 amino acids. The CDR3, as DNA: TGCGCCAGCAGTGACCGGCCGGGACGCCCGAACACTGAAGCTTTCTTT. Translation: CASSDRPGRPNTEAFF.

The chain uses TRBV29-1 and TRBJ1-1; 7 nucleotides line up with TRBD1. The CDR3 spans 14 residues. Germline CDR1 reads SQVTM; CDR2 reads ANQGSEA. Trimming cost V 4 bases and J 0 bases; bases outside gene matches: 5. The CDR3 loop reads CSVGRTGLNTEAFF. The CDR3 coding sequence is TGCAGCGTTGGGAGGACAGGATTGAACACTGAAGCTTTCTTT.

The J gene is TRBJ1-1, the V gene TRBV6-5; tentative D call: TRBD1 (5 bases). With 4 bases removed from V and 0 bases from J, the gap between germline ends came to 12 bases. CDR1 is MNHEY and CDR2 is SVGAGI in the germline V gene. There are 15 residues in the CDR3. The CDR3 sequence: CASSSGDRMNTEAFF. CDR3 bases: TGTGCCAGCAGTTCCGGGGACCGGATGAACACTGAAGCTTTCTTT.

The chain joins TRBV9 to TRBJ2-5; the D is unclear. The V gene's germline CDR1 is SGDLS and CDR2 YYNGEE. V lost 0 bases and J 2 bases, leaving 14 bases between the germline ends. The CDR3 extends over 16 amino acids. CDR3 amino acids: CASSVATSVLQETQYF. The CDR3, as DNA: TGTGCCAGCAGCGTAGCTACCTCAGTTCTACAAGAGACCCAGTACTTC.

The V gene is TRBV15, the J gene TRBJ1-3; D not resolved. The V end was cut by 0 bases, the J end by 0 bases, with 15 bases between. This CDR3 is built from 18 residues. Germline lookup yields CDR1 LNHNV and CDR2 YYDKDF (reference sequence). CDR3 DNA sequence: TGTGCCACCAGCAGAGATCCCAGGAACCTAGACTCTGGAAACACCATATATTTT. It encodes CATSRDPRNLDSGNTIYF.

V gene TRBV9 combines with J gene TRBJ2-2, with 10 bases matching TRBD2. V lost 0 bases and J lost 1; bases outside the gene matches: 0. CDR3 length: 16 amino acids. Germline-derived CDR1 and CDR2 are SGDLS and YYNGEE. The CDR3 spells CASSVASGGNTGELFF. The CDR3 nucleotides read TGTGCCAGCAGCGTAGCTAGCGGGGGGAACACCGGGGAGCTGTTTTTT.

This clone was seen only a few times. The gene calls are TRBV4-3 and TRBJ2-2; D gene unclear. V was shortened by 0 bases and J by 4 bases, with 9 bases between the two germline ends. Germline V CDR1 and CDR2: LGHNA, YSLEER. This CDR3 spans 15 amino acids. The CDR3 DNA follows: TGCGCCAGCAGCCAAGAACACACCTCCACCGGGGAGCTGTTTTTT. Its translation is CASSQEHTSTGELFF.

V gene TRBV7-2 combines with J gene TRBJ2-2; TRBD1 agrees at 7 bases. The CDR3 has 16 residues. J gave up 6 bases and V 5 bases, and 12 bases lay outside the gene matches. Germline V gene lookup returns CDR1 SGHTA and CDR2 FQGNSA. For the CDR3, the DNA is TGTGCCAGCAGCCGCATCGGGACAGTAGTTCCCGGGGAGCTGTTTTTT. Translating gives CASSRIGTVVPGELFF.